This T cell receptor (beta chain) emerged from a study of shared clonotypes between healthy human individuals. Findings of the study overall: There were few donors, and this limited the genetic and exposure-history diversity represented. Sampling was confined to blood; repertoires within tissues likely differ. Measured sharing among donors was expected to vary with sequencing depth.

Turning to this clone: No antigen is known for it.

Original analysis: Junction-only sequences without quality scores came from ImmunoSEQ, so filtering differed. Sequencing was performed with immunoSEQ multiplex PCR; in TCRdb, only in-frame clones are kept and a portion is missing. That table supplies the V and J calls and clone size; D and trimming were determined from the DNA. The sample holds more than 400,000 clones, more than 95% seen once. The germline V gene encodes CDR1 SNHLY and CDR2 FYNNEI. The length of the CDR3 is 13 residues. Trimming cost V 7 bases and J 4 bases; bases outside gene matches: 4. The V and J genes are TRBV2 and TRBJ1-3, with TRBD1 matching over 7 bases. Sequencing input: naive CD4+ T cells sorted from blood. Indicated subset: CD45RA+ positively selected. The source of this sequence is a woman in her twenties or thirties in good health. The CDR3 nucleotides read TGTGCCAGCAAACTCAGGGGGGGAAACACCATATATTTT. Translation: CASKLRGGNTIYF.